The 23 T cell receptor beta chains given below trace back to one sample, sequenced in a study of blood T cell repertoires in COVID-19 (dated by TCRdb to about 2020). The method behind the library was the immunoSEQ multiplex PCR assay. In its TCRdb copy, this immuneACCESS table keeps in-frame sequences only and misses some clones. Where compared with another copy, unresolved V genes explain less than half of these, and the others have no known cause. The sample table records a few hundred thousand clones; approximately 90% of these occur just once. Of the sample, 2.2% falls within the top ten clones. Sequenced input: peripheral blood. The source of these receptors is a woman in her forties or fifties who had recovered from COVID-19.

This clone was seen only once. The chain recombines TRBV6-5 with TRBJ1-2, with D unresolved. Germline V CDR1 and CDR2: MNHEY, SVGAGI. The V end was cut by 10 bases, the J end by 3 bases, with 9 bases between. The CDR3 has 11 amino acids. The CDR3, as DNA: TGTGCCACCCGCGGCGACTATGGCTACACCTTC. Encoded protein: CATRGDYGYTF.

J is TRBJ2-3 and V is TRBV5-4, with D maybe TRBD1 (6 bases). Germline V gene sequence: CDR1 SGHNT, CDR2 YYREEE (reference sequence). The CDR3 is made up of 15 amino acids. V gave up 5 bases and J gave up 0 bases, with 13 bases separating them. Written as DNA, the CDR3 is TGTGCCAGCAGGGGGGCCAGCGGTAGCACAGATACGCAGTATTTT. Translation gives CASRGASGSTDTQYF.

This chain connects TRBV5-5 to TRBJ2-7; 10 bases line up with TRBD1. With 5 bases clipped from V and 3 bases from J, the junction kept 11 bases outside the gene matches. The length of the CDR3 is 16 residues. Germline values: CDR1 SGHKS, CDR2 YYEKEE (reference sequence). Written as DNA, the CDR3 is TGTGCCAGCAGTAAGCAACCCGGGACAGGGGTCTACGAGCAGTACTTC. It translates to CASSKQPGTGVYEQYF.

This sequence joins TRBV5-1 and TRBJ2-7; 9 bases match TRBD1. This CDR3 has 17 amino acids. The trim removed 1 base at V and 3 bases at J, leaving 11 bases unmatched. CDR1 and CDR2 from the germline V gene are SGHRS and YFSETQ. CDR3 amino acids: CASSLLTRGTGFYEQYF. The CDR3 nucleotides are TGCGCCAGCAGCTTGCTCACTAGGGGGACAGGGTTCTACGAGCAGTACTTC. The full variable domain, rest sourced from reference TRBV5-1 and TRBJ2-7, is KAGVTQTPRYLIKTRGQQVTLSCSPISGHRSVSWYQQTPGQGLQFLFEYFSETQRNKGNFPGRFSGRQFSNSRSEMNVSTLELGDSALYLCASSLLTRGTGFYEQYFGPGTRLTVT.

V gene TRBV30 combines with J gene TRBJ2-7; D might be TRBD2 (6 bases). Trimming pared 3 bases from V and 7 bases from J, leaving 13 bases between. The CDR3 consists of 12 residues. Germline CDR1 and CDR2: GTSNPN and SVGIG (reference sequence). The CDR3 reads CAWSFRAGEQYF. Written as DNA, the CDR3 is TGTGCCTGGAGCTTTCGGGCGGGAGAGCAGTACTTC.

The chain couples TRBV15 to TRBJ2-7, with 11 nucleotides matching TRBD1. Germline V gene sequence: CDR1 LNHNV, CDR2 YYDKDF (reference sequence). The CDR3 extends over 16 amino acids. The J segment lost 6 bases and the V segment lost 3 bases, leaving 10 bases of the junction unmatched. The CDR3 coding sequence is TGTGCCACCAGCAGGGGGGGCGGACAGGGGGCTCTCGAGCAGTACTTC. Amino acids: CATSRGGGQGALEQYF. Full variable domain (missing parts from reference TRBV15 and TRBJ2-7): DAMVIQNPRYQVTQFGKPVTLSCSQTLNHNVMYWYQQKSSQAPKLLFHYYDKDFNNEADTPDNFQSRRPNTSFCFLDIRSPGLGDTAMYLCATSRGGGQGALEQYFGPGTRLTVT.

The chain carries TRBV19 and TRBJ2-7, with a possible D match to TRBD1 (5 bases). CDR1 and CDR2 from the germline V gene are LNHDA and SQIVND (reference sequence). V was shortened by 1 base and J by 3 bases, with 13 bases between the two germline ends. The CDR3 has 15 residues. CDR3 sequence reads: CASSIAPQGFYEQYF. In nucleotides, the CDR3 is TGTGCCAGTAGTATAGCCCCCCAGGGATTCTACGAGCAGTACTTC.

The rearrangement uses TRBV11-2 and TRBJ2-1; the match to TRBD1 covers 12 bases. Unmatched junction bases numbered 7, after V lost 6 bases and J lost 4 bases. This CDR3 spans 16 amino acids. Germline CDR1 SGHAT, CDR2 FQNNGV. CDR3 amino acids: CASRGWDRGLYNEQFF. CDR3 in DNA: TGTGCCAGCAGAGGCTGGGACAGGGGGCTATACAATGAGCAGTTCTTC.

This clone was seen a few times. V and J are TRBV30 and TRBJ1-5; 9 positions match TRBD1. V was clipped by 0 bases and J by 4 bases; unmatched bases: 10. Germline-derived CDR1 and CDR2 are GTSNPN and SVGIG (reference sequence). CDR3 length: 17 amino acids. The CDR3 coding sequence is TGTGCCTGGAGTGTAGGGACAGGGAGTAGGGGGAATCAGCCCCAGCATTTT. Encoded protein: CAWSVGTGSRGNQPQHF.

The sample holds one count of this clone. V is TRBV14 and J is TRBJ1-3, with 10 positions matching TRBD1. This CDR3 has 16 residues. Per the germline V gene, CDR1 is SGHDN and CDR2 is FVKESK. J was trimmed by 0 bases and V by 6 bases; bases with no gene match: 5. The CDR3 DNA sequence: TGTGCCAGCAGGCCCCGGACAGGGGGCTCTGGAAACACCATATATTTT. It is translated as CASRPRTGGSGNTIYF. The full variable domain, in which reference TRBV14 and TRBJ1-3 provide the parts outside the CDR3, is EAGVTQFPSHSVIEKGQTVTLRCDPISGHDNLYWYRRVMGKEIKFLLHFVKESKQDESGMPNNRFLAERTGGTYSTLKVQPAELEDSGVYFCASRPRTGGSGNTIYFGEGSWLTVV.

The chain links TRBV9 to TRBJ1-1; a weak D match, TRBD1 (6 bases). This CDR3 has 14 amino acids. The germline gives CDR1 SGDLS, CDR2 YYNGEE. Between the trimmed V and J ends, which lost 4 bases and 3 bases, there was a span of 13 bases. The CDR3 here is CASSPQGWDTEAFF. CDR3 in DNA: TGTGCCAGCAGCCCACAGGGTTGGGACACTGAAGCTTTCTTT.

CDR3 DNA: TGCGCCAGCAGCTTGGCCCGGGGGGAGGCCGGGGAGCTGTTTTTT. Translating it yields CASSLARGEAGELFF. The chain recombines TRBV5-1 with TRBJ2-2, with 7 bases fitting TRBD2. The CDR3 has 15 amino acids. In germline, CDR1 is SGHRS, CDR2 YFSETQ. Unmatched junction bases numbered 5, after V lost 0 bases and J lost 6 bases.

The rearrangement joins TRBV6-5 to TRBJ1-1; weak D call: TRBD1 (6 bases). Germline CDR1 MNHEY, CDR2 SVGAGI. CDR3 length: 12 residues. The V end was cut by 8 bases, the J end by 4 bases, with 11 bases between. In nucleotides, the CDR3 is TGTGCCAGCCGACGGGGGGCCACTGAAGCTTTCTTT. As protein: CASRRGATEAFF.

As DNA, the CDR3 is TGTGCCAGCAGCCCAAGAGGGACTTTCCACAACACCGGGGAGCTGTTTTTT. It codes for CASSPRGTFHNTGELFF. This rearrangement joins TRBV27 to TRBJ2-2, with D possibly TRBD2 on 6 matching bases. The germline V and J ends were trimmed by 6 bases and 2 bases, with 19 bases remaining between them. Germline V lookup: CDR1 MNHEY, CDR2 SMNVEV (reference sequence). The CDR3 totals 17 residues.

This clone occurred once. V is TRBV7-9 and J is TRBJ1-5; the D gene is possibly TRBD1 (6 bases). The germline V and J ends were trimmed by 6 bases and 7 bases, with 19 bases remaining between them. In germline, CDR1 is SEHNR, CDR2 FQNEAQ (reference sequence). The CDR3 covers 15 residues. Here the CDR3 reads CASSSSGAPWQPQHF. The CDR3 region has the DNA TGTGCCAGCAGTTCTTCAGGGGCCCCTTGGCAGCCCCAGCATTTT.

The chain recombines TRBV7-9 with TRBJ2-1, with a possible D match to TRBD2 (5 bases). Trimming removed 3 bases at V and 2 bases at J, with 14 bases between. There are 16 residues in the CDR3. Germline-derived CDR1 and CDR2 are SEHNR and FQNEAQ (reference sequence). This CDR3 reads CASSLVVAGPYNEQFF. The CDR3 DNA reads TGTGCCAGCAGCTTGGTGGTGGCGGGCCCCTACAATGAGCAGTTCTTC.

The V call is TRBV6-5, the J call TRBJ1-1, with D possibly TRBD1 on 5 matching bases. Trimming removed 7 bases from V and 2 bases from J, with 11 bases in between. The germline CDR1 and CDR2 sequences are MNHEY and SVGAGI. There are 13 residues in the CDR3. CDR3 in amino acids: CASIIQANTEAFF. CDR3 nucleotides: TGTGCCAGCATTATACAGGCTAACACTGAAGCTTTCTTT.

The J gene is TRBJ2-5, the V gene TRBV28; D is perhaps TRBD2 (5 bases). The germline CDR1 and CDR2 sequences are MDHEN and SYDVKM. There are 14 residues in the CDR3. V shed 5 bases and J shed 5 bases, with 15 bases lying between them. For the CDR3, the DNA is TGTGCCAGCAGTCCCACCCCTCAGCGGGAGACCCAGTACTTC. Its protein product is CASSPTPQRETQYF.

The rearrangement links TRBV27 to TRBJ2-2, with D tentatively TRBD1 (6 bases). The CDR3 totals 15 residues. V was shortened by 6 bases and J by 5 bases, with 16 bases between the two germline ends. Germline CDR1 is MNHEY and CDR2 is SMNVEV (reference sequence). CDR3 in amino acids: CASREQGQITGELFF. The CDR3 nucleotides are TGTGCCAGCAGAGAACAGGGACAAATAACCGGGGAGCTGTTTTTT.

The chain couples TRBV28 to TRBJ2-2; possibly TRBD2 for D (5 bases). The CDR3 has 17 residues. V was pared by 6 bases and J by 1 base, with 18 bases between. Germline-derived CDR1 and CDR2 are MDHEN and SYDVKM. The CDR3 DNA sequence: TGTGCCAGCAGCCAAAACGGTGGGGAGTTGAACACCGGGGAGCTGTTTTTT. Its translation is CASSQNGGELNTGELFF.

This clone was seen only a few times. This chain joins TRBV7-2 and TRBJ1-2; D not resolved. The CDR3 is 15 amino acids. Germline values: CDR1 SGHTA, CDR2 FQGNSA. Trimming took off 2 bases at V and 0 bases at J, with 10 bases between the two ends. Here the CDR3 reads CASSLNSGTNYGYTF. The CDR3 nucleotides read TGTGCCAGCAGCTTAAACTCAGGAACTAACTATGGCTACACCTTC.

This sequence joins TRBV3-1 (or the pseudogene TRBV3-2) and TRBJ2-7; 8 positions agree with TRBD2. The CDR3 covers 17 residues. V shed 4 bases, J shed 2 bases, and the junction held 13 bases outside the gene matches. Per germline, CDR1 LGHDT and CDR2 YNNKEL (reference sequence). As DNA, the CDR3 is TGTGCCAGCAGCCGCCACTCCCCGGGGGGGCCCCCCTACGAGCAGTACTTC. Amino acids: CASSRHSPGGPPYEQYF.

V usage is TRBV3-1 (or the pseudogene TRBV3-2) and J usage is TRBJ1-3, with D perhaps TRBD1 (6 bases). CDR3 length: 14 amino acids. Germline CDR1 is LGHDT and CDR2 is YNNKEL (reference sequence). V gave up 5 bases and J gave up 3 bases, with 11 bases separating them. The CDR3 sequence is CASSFRTDGNTIYF. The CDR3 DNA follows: TGTGCCAGCAGCTTCAGGACAGATGGAAACACCATATATTTT.